Here is one T cell receptor (beta chain) with its context. Preparation of the TCRbeta library was carried out with unique molecular identifiers. TCRdb re-analysed the PCR reads in MiXCR, keeping a single row per CDR3 protein. This table holds more than 450,000 distinct CDR3 sequences, 15% to 20% found once. These data are taken from a study of T-cell reconstitution after alpha-beta-depleted transplantation in children. The CDR3 totals 14 residues. V was clipped by 5 bases and J by 6 bases; unmatched bases: 8. Germline V gene lookup returns CDR1 LNHDA and CDR2 SQIVND (reference sequence). The chain couples TRBV19 to TRBJ2-7; 9 bases are a match to TRBD1. The clonotype comes from a human donor who donated a stem cell graft to a child with acute lymphoblastic leukemia. This sample comprised PBMCs from the stem cell graft donor, obtained from the stem cell graft. CDR3 sequence (DNA): TGTGCCAGTAGTGGGGACAGGGAGATCGGCGAGCAGTACTTC. Translated, it gives CASSGDREIGEQYF.